The source of this T cell receptor beta chain is a study of T-cell reconstitution after alpha-beta-depleted transplantation in children. Study results and limitations: Several hundred rapidly expanded clones from non-depleted graft cells reportedly supplied alpha-beta T cells about two months post-transplant. Some patients' high day-60 TCRbeta diversity was attributed to recipient cells surviving conditioning. Counts and diversity of T cells one year after transplant came mostly from newly produced T cells.

During its preparation, the TCRbeta library received unique molecular identifiers. TCRdb re-derived calls from the PCR reads in MiXCR, one entry per CDR3 protein. The sample includes around 960,000 distinct CDR3 sequences, about 29% of them seen just once. This clonotype appeared a few times. Its specificity is not known. CDR3 length equals 14 residues. Trimming took 4 bases from V and 1 from J; bases not matched to a gene: 4. CDR1 is SGHRS, CDR2 YFSETQ, per germline. The V call is TRBV5-1, the J call TRBJ1-1; 7 bases are a match to TRBD1. The sample consisted of PBMCs, mostly from graft donor cells, taken 360 days after TCRalphabeta/CD19-depleted stem cell transplant. This clonotype was sampled from a boy younger than two who had a stem cell transplant for SCID, so the T cells may come from the graft donor. The DNA for the CDR3 is TGCGCCAGCAGCCCGAACAGGGGGAACACTGAAGCTTTCTTT. Its protein is CASSPNRGNTEAFF.